The clone carrying this T cell receptor beta chain came up a few times. Its antigen is unknown. TCRdb ran MiXCR on the 5' RACE reads and lists one entry per CDR3 protein. This table has approximately 580,000 distinct CDR3 sequences, over 20% appearing once. Germline values: CDR1 MNHEY, CDR2 SVGEGT. CDR3 size: 14 residues. V lost 6 bases to trimming and J lost 2 bases, with 10 bases between them. The source of the sample is a study of T-cell memory formation after mild COVID-19. Study-level points and caveats: Certain responding clones were present in pre-infection memory, suggesting participation of cross-reactive memory.

This sequence joins TRBV6-2 or TRBV6-3 and TRBJ2-2; the D gene is possibly TRBD2 (6 bases). The clonotype originates from an adult woman who had mild COVID-19 (a few samples of this study predate the infection). Cell type and time point are not known. Sequenced material: PBMCs or a T cell subset sorted from them (not recorded which). CDR3 residues: CASRPRENTGELFF. The CDR3 coding sequence is TGTGCCAGCAGACCGCGGGAAAACACCGGGGAGCTGTTTTTT.